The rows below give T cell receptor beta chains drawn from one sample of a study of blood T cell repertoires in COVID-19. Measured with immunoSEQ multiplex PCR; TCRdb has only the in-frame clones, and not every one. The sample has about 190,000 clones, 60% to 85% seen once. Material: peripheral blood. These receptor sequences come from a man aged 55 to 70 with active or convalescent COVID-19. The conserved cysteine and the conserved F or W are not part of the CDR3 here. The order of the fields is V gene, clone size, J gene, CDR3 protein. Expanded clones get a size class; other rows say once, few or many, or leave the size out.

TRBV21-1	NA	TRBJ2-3	ASSPQGRQGRGDTQY
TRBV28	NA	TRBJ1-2	ASSPRAAYGYT
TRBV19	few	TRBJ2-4	ASSIAGGLKNIQY
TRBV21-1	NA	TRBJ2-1	ASSKEDLSAGELNEQF
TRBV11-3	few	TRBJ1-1	ASSRGGMNTEAF
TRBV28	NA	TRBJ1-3	ASSLLHSGNTIY
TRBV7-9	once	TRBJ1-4	ASTPTGATNEKLF
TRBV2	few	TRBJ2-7	ASTLRPSYEQY
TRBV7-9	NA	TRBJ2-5	ASRRLGGPQETQY
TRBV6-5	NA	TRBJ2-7	ASSYRAGSYEQY
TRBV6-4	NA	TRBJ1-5	ASSAGTGTLSNQPQH
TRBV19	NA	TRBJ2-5	ASSKATGLETQY
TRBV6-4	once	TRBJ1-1	ASSPTSLNTEAF
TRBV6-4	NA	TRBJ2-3	ASSFTSGNGDTQY
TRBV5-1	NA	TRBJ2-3	ASSFVLAGALSTDTQY
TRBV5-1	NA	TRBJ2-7	ASSYPDRAYEQY
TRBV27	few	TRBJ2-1	ASSLSAGGLNEQF
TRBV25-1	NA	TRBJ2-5	ASSWRGGETQY
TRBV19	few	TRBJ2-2	ASSIGFVQRSTGELF
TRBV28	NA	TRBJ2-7	ASSWDSLSSYEQY
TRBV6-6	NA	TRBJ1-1	ASIRDRGFAEAF
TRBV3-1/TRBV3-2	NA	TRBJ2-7	ASSRPREETYEQY
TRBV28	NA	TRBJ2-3	ASTSRTSGRAEY
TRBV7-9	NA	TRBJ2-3	ASSLASGGDTQY
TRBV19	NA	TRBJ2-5	ASSSGQQETQY
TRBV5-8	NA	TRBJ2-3	ASRIRTGGTDTQY
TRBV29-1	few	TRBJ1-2	SILQPDRVGGYT
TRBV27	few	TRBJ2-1	ASSYRGGSYNEQF
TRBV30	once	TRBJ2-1	AWSALGLAGEWNEQF
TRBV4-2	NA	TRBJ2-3	ASSRMGSGQGQTDTQY
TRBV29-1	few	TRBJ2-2	SVVRDTTGELF
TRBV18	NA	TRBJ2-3	ASSPLAGGSDTQY
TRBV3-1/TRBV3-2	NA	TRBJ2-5	ASSQALLETQY
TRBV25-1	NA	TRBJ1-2	ASSEYRGGGYT
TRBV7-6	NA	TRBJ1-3	ASSAEQGFGNTIY
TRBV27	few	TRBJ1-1	ASSYTEDEAF
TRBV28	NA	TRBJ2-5	ASGRNRDETQY
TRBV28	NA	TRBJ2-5	ASSLQGFQETQY
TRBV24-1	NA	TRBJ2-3	ATSDWDKWDTQY
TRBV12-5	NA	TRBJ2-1	ASGFPPLAGPYNEQF
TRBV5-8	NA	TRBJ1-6	ASSLRQASPLH
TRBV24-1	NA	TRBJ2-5	ATSDSTTFTQY
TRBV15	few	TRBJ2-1	ATSRKAGRNEQF
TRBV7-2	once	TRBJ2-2	ASSPPAGFGGELF
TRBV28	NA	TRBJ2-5	ASSKSRNREETQY
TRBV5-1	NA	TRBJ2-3	ASSLSSGETDTQY
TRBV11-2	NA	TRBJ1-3	ASSLRTGQGSSGNTIY
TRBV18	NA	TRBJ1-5	ASSPSISGTGGRSNQPQH
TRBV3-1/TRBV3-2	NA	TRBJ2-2	ASSARTKAGVVGNTGELF
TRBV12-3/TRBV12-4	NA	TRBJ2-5	ASSLNGETQY
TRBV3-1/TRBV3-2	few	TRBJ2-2	ASRGLAGELF
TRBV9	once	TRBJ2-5	ASSVMTSGVGETQY
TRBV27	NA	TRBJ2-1	ASSLTGLAGGLSSYNEQF
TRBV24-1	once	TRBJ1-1	ATKEGGEAF
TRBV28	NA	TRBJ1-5	ASSLSTGRGPQH
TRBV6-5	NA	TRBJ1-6	ATCWRRSGSPLH
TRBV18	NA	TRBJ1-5	ASSGGPDSNQPQH
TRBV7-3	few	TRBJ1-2	ASSQGQGDGYT